This T cell receptor (beta chain) appears in the sequencing data of a study of blood T cell repertoires in COVID-19. Looking at the study overall: T cells, B-cell-depleted T cells, or PBMCs provided the cDNA or gDNA that served as material.

The method was immunoSEQ multiplex PCR; TCRdb's version includes in-frame clones alone and lacks a portion of them. The sample consists of 95,000 to 150,000 clones, about 91% of them appearing once. V lost 7 bases to trimming and J lost 8 bases; unmatched junction nucleotides: 9. Germline V gene sequence: CDR1 SNHLY, CDR2 FYNNEI. This CDR3 is built from 16 residues. This chain links TRBV2 with TRBJ2-2, with 14 bases lining up with TRBD2. This sequence originates from a woman aged 50 to 65 with active or convalescent COVID-19. The sample comprised peripheral blood. The CDR3 nucleotides read TGTGCCAGCACCCCGGGACTAGCGGGAGTTATGGGGGAGCTGTTTTTT. Protein product: CASTPGLAGVMGELFF.